This passage covers 14 T cell receptor beta chains from one sample sequenced in a study of spatial heterogeneity in lung cancer (dated by TCRdb to the late 2010s). The sample's time point, from its label and the paper: sample taken at primary tumor resection. Without any cell sorting, TCR sequencing was performed on whole RNA extracted either from tumor and nontumor lung tissue or from cryopreserved PBMC samples. Preparation of the library involved 5' RACE. Sequencing took place on a NextSeq 500. TCRdb reanalyzed the raw reads on its own, using fastp at Q25 for trimming and MiXCR for clone calling, and kept in-frame beta chains. Identical CDR3 proteins give one entry, which carries the most common genes and DNA. The sample records more than 85,000 distinct CDR3 sequences, around 10% of which are singletons. The ten largest account for about 7% of the sample. The specimen was PBMCs, collected at surgery. The origin of the receptors is a male donor with early-stage non-small cell lung cancer.

The genes are TRBV5-5 and TRBJ2-3; TRBD2 agrees at 9 bases. The germline V gene has CDR1 SGHKS and CDR2 YYEKEE (reference sequence). The V and J ends lost 3 bases and 6 bases, in that order; junction bases with no gene match: 5. This CDR3 spans 14 amino acids. The chain's CDR3 is CASSYSGGVDTQYF. The CDR3 DNA is TGTGCCAGCAGCTATAGCGGGGGCGTGGATACGCAGTATTTT.

The J gene is TRBJ1-1, the V gene TRBV20-1; D unresolved. The V and J ends lost 3 bases and 4 bases respectively, with 15 bases between them. Germline V gene data show CDR1 as DFQATT and CDR2 as SNEGSKA (reference sequence). This CDR3 has 14 amino acids. The DNA for the CDR3 is TGCAGTGCTAGGGACTGGCGTGGGGTCACTGAAGCTTTCTTT. As protein: CSARDWRGVTEAFF.

This clonotype has only a few counts. The chain recombines TRBV6-5 with TRBJ2-3, with 16 bases that match TRBD2. The germline V gene encodes CDR1 MNHEY and CDR2 SVGAGI. This CDR3 region has 17 residues. V trimming: 5 bases; J trimming: 3 bases; junction bases outside the gene matches: 5. As DNA, the CDR3 is TGTGCCAGCAGTCTGGGACTAGCGGGGGGGATGACAGATACGCAGTATTTT. It codes for CASSLGLAGGMTDTQYF.

In regard to this clonotype: One end of the junction does not line up with germline, which may come from a read error. The chain is built from TRBV11-1 and TRBJ1-4, with D possibly being TRBD1 (6 bases). Germline assignment: CDR1 SGHAT and CDR2 FQDESV (reference sequence). The CDR3 sequence is 14 residues long. The CDR3: CVSSLSPGAEKLFF. CDR3 bases: TGTGTCAGCAGCCTTTCTCCGGGGGCGGAAAAACTGTTTTTT.

The V call is TRBV5-1, the J call TRBJ1-1; possibly TRBD1 for D (5 bases). With 4 bases removed from V and 7 bases from J, the gap between germline ends came to 20 bases. Per germline, CDR1 SGHRS and CDR2 YFSETQ. The CDR3 spans 15 residues. CDR3 sequence reads: CASSTGRDSSDEAFF. The CDR3 nucleotides are TGCGCCAGCAGCACGGGACGTGACTCGTCTGATGAAGCTTTCTTT. Full variable domain (remainder filled in from reference TRBV5-1 and TRBJ1-1): KAGVTQTPRYLIKTRGQQVTLSCSPISGHRSVSWYQQTPGQGLQFLFEYFSETQRNKGNFPGRFSGRQFSNSRSEMNVSTLELGDSALYLCASSTGRDSSDEAFFGQGTRLTVV.

The chain carries TRBV7-2 and TRBJ1-5, with a weak D call TRBD1 (6 bases). The length of the CDR3 is 15 residues. V lost 0 bases, J lost 3 bases, and 9 bases lay in between. Germline V lookup: CDR1 SGHTA, CDR2 FQGNSA. In nucleotides, the CDR3 is TGTGCCAGCAGCTTAGCGGGGGCGGTCAATCAGCCCCAGCATTTT. Amino acid sequence: CASSLAGAVNQPQHF.

This clonotype was picked up many times. The gene calls are TRBV28 and TRBJ1-5, with D tentatively TRBD1 (5 bases). Trimming removed 4 bases from V and 10 bases from J, with 11 bases in between. The CDR3 contains 12 residues. Germline values: CDR1 MDHEN, CDR2 SYDVKM. The DNA of the CDR3 is TGTGCCAGCAGTTGGGGGGGGTTCCCCCAGCATTTT. Encoded protein: CASSWGGFPQHF. The whole variable domain, remainder taken from reference TRBV28 and TRBJ1-5, is DVKVTQSSRYLVKRTGEKVFLECVQDMDHENMFWYRQDPGLGLRLIYFSYDVKMKEKGDIPEGYSVSREKKERFSLILESASTNQTSMYLCASSWGGFPQHFGDGTRLSIL.

Many counts were recorded for this clonotype. CDR3 sequence: CASSFGRGLLEQYF. The CDR3 DNA sequence: TGCGCCAGCAGCTTCGGCAGGGGGCTCCTCGAGCAGTACTTC. This chain uses TRBV5-1 with TRBJ2-7; 8 bases are shared with TRBD1. Trimming took 2 bases from V and 6 from J; bases not matched to a gene: 7. This CDR3 has 14 residues. Germline V lookup: CDR1 SGHRS, CDR2 YFSETQ.

The rearrangement links TRBV7-2 to TRBJ2-2, with unresolved D. The V and J ends lost 1 base and 1 base respectively, with 7 bases between them. Germline V gene sequence: CDR1 SGHTA, CDR2 FQGNSA. The CDR3 is 15 amino acids. In DNA, the CDR3 is TGTGCCAGCAGCTTAGGTCCATTGAACACCGGGGAGCTGTTTTTT. It codes for CASSLGPLNTGELFF.

The chain recombines TRBV2 with TRBJ2-4; 11 positions agree with TRBD2. The length of the CDR3 is 14 residues. Germline V gives CDR1 SNHLY, CDR2 FYNNEI. After removal of 6 bases from V and 6 bases from J, the junction contained 4 bases not matched to a gene. This chain's CDR3 is CASSALAGVNIQYF. The DNA of the CDR3 is TGTGCCAGCAGCGCACTAGCGGGGGTAAACATTCAGTACTTC. The whole variable domain, filled in from reference TRBV2 and TRBJ2-4, reads EPEVTQTPSHQVTQMGQEVILRCVPISNHLYFYWYRQILGQKVEFLVSFYNNEISEKSEIFDDQFSVERPDGSNFTLKIRSTKLEDSAMYFCASSALAGVNIQYFGAGTRLSVL.

This clonotype appeared many times. V is TRBV7-3 and J is TRBJ1-2; 9 bases line up with TRBD1. The V segment lost 2 bases and the J segment 4 bases; nucleotides outside the gene matches: 5. From germline, CDR1 is SGHTA and CDR2 FQGTGA. The CDR3 has 15 residues. The CDR3 DNA reads as TGTGCCAGCAGCTTATCGGGACAGGGTGGCTATGGCTACACCTTC. This sequence encodes CASSLSGQGGYGYTF.

The V call is TRBV7-8, the J call TRBJ1-4, with TRBD1 matching 8 bases. V dropped 3 bases and J dropped 8; count of bases not matched to a gene: 8. This CDR3 spans 15 amino acids. Germline V gene data show CDR1 as SGHVS and CDR2 as FQNEAQ. The CDR3: CASSLVTGVAEKLFF. As DNA, the CDR3 is TGTGCCAGCAGCTTGGTGACAGGGGTAGCGGAAAAACTGTTTTTT.

This chain links TRBV7-2 with TRBJ2-3; D is uncertain. Trimming shortened V by 6 bases and J by 3 bases, and 13 bases separated the two germline ends. CDR1 and CDR2 from the germline V gene are SGHTA and FQGNSA. The CDR3 is made up of 14 amino acids. The CDR3 nucleotides are TGTGCCAGCAGTTCTACTCTTACAACAGATACGCAGTATTTT. Its protein product is CASSSTLTTDTQYF.

This chain links TRBV29-1 with TRBJ2-3; 13 bases line up with TRBD2. V shed 4 bases, J shed 2 bases, and the junction held 3 bases outside the gene matches. Germline V gene lookup returns CDR1 SQVTM and CDR2 ANQGSEA. This CDR3 has 15 residues. The DNA of the CDR3 is TGCAGCGTTGGGGGACTAGCGGGAACCACAGATACGCAGTATTTT. As protein: CSVGGLAGTTDTQYF.